A single sample is the source of the 26 T cell receptor beta chains below, sequenced in a study of T cell repertoires in cytomegalovirus infection. These TCRs' antigens remain unknown. One entry per CDR3 protein results from TCRdb running MiXCR on the reads. Among roughly 220,000 distinct CDR3 sequences listed, around 40% were seen once. Sequenced here: CD8+ T cells from cultured PBMCs, sampled from culture after CMV antigen stimulation. The source is a human donor in good health (CMV status not recorded). Some clones in this sample may be carry-over from other donors' samples.

The chain recombines TRBV20-1 with TRBJ2-3; D remains unclear. Germline CDR1 is DFQATT and CDR2 is SNEGSKA (reference sequence). The ends were cut back, 6 bases at V and 0 bases at J, with 10 bases in the middle. The CDR3 consists of 13 residues. CDR3 residues: CSAQRASTDTQYF. Written as DNA, the CDR3 is TGCAGTGCCCAAAGGGCTAGCACAGATACGCAGTATTTT.

V usage is TRBV28 and J usage is TRBJ1-2; possible D gene TRBD1, 5 bases. Germline CDR1 MDHEN, CDR2 SYDVKM. With 5 bases removed from V and 2 bases from J, the gap between germline ends came to 12 bases. The CDR3 has 14 amino acids. For the CDR3, the DNA is TGTGCCAGCAGTGTTTGGGACGGGAACTATGGCTACACCTTC. It encodes CASSVWDGNYGYTF.

This clonotype was picked up many times. J is TRBJ1-4 and V is TRBV6-1; D call uncertain. The CDR3 covers 17 residues. V dropped 4 bases and J dropped 7 bases, with 22 bases sitting between them. Per the germline V gene, CDR1 is MNHNS and CDR2 is SASEGT. The CDR3 is CASSGALWTEDPEKLFF. The CDR3 nucleotides read TGTGCCAGCAGTGGGGCCTTGTGGACGGAGGACCCTGAAAAACTGTTTTTT.

This clonotype was counted a few times. The chain recombines TRBV7-9 with TRBJ2-3, with TRBD2 identical over 10 bases. This CDR3 contains 15 residues. The germline gives CDR1 SEHNR, CDR2 FQNEAQ (reference sequence). Trimming at V came to 2 bases and at J to 5 bases, leaving 4 bases not matched to a gene. The CDR3 DNA reads as TGTGCCAGCAGCTTAAGGCTAGCGGGAGAAGATACGCAGTATTTT. It is translated as CASSLRLAGEDTQYF.

This clonotype was observed a few times. The chain combines TRBV15 with TRBJ2-1; tentatively, D is TRBD2 (6 bases). V was pared by 5 bases and J by 4 bases, with 15 bases between. Germline V gene data show CDR1 as LNHNV and CDR2 as YYDKDF (reference sequence). CDR3 length: 15 residues. This CDR3 reads CATSAVRDSYNEQFF. The CDR3 bases are TGTGCCACCAGCGCCGTCCGGGACTCATACAATGAGCAGTTCTTC.

This clonotype occurred a few times. V is TRBV12-3 or TRBV12-4 and J is TRBJ2-5; 12 positions agree with TRBD2. The CDR3 loop spans 17 amino acids. V trimming: 5 bases; J trimming: 2 bases; junction bases outside the gene matches: 9. This CDR3 is CASSPLGLAGFQETQYF. The CDR3 DNA is TGTGCCAGCAGTCCACTAGGACTAGCGGGATTTCAAGAGACCCAGTACTTC.

This clonotype was seen at least ten times. The chain links TRBV28 to TRBJ2-1; maybe TRBD2 (6 bases). Looked up from germline, CDR1 is MDHEN and CDR2 is SYDVKM. This CDR3 spans 15 amino acids. V was cut by 2 bases and J by 2 bases, with 10 bases left in between. For the CDR3, the DNA is TGTGCCAGCAGTTTAGGGGACTTGGCCTACAATGAGCAGTTCTTC. Translated, it gives CASSLGDLAYNEQFF.

To note about this clonotype: The junction shows a germline mismatch at one end, possibly a read error. The chain is built from TRBV4-1 and TRBJ2-1; no definite D call. CDR3 length: 14 amino acids. Germline V gene sequence: CDR1 MGHRA, CDR2 YSYEKL. The CDR3 protein is CASSQSPSHNEQFF. In DNA form, the CDR3 reads TGCGCCAGCAGCCAATCGCCCTCCCACAATGAGCAGTTCTTC.

In this sample, this clonotype turned up a few times. V gene TRBV7-9 combines with J gene TRBJ2-1; 10 bases are shared with TRBD2. In germline, CDR1 is SEHNR, CDR2 FQNEAQ (reference sequence). The trim removed 6 bases at V and 9 bases at J, leaving 11 bases unmatched. This CDR3 region has 15 residues. The chain's CDR3 is CASRKSGRATGEQFF. The CDR3 DNA sequence: TGTGCCAGCAGAAAAAGCGGGAGGGCCACCGGTGAGCAGTTCTTC.

This clonotype has just a few counts. The rearrangement uses TRBV2 and TRBJ2-1; perhaps TRBD2 as D (7 bases). The CDR3 is made up of 17 amino acids. The germline gives CDR1 SNHLY, CDR2 FYNNEI. V dropped 2 bases and J dropped 0 bases, with 14 bases sitting between them. The CDR3 sequence: CASSESTGGPSYNEQFF. The CDR3 nucleotides are TGTGCCAGCAGTGAATCAACGGGGGGCCCCTCCTACAATGAGCAGTTCTTC. Full variable domain (remainder filled in from reference TRBV2 and TRBJ2-1): EPEVTQTPSHQVTQMGQEVILRCVPISNHLYFYWYRQILGQKVEFLVSFYNNEISEKSEIFDDQFSVERPDGSNFTLKIRSTKLEDSAMYFCASSESTGGPSYNEQFFGPGTRLTVL.

The genes are TRBV7-2 and TRBJ1-5, with D unclear. The CDR3 loop spans 14 amino acids. From germline, CDR1 is SGHTA and CDR2 FQGNSA. V was trimmed by 0 bases and J by 0 bases, leaving 3 bases between them. The CDR3: CASSLAHSNQPQHF. The CDR3 DNA reads TGTGCCAGCAGCTTAGCGCATAGCAATCAGCCCCAGCATTTT.

The chain links TRBV7-8 to TRBJ2-7, with TRBD2 matching 11 bases. With V trimmed by 1 base and J by 4 bases, 3 bases remained unmatched. Germline values: CDR1 SGHVS, CDR2 FQNEAQ. This CDR3 contains 15 residues. The CDR3 protein is CASSLVAGGPYEQYF. CDR3 nucleotides: TGTGCCAGCAGCTTAGTAGCGGGAGGGCCATACGAGCAGTACTTC.

The chain carries TRBV10-3 and TRBJ1-5, with D perhaps TRBD1 (6 bases). Trimming pared 10 bases from V and 3 bases from J, leaving 13 bases between. Germline V lookup: CDR1 ENHRY, CDR2 SYGVKD. This CDR3 is built from 13 residues. CDR3 DNA sequence: TGTGCCACCGTTTGGGACACCAATCAGCCCCAGCATTTT. It codes for CATVWDTNQPQHF.

This clonotype showed up just a few times. The chain joins TRBV12-3 or TRBV12-4 to TRBJ1-2, with TRBD1 as a possible D gene (5 bases). Trimming pared 4 bases from V and 8 bases from J, leaving 14 bases between. The CDR3 length is 13 residues. The CDR3 sequence is CASSSGTTVGYTF. The CDR3 DNA reads as TGTGCCAGCAGTTCCGGGACGACGGTGGGCTACACCTTC.

This rearrangement joins TRBV28 to TRBJ1-2; D remains unclear. Looked up from germline, CDR1 is MDHEN and CDR2 is SYDVKM. Trimming removed 7 bases from V and 10 bases from J, with 19 bases in between. The CDR3 extends over 13 amino acids. The CDR3 sequence is CASTPPGKVDYTF. The CDR3 DNA is TGTGCCAGCACCCCGCCGGGTAAAGTAGACTACACCTTC.

The chain combines TRBV4-1 with TRBJ2-1, with D possibly matching TRBD2 (5 bases). Trimming pared 3 bases from V and 8 bases from J, leaving 14 bases between. The CDR3 length is 14 residues. The V gene's germline CDR1 is MGHRA and CDR2 YSYEKL. The CDR3 coding sequence is TGCGCCAGCAGCCATGGAGGTCAGTTGGATGAGCAGTTCTTC. This translates into CASSHGGQLDEQFF.

This clonotype was seen only a few times. The CDR3 here is CASSPRTGPSSYEQYF. DNA of the CDR3: TGTGCCAGCAGCCCACGGACAGGCCCGAGCTCCTACGAGCAGTACTTC. This chain joins TRBV7-9 and TRBJ2-7, with 7 nucleotides matching TRBD1. Per germline, CDR1 SEHNR and CDR2 FQNEAQ (reference sequence). V lost 5 bases and J lost 0; bases outside the gene matches: 10. The CDR3 sequence is 16 residues long.

The gene calls are TRBV7-3 and TRBJ2-2; 12 bases agree with TRBD2. From germline, CDR1 is SGHTA and CDR2 FQGTGA. This CDR3 spans 18 amino acids. V shed 0 bases, J shed 7 bases, and the junction held 9 bases outside the gene matches. The chain's CDR3 is CASSLTASGGGFGGELFF. CDR3 nucleotides: TGTGCCAGCAGCTTAACGGCTAGCGGGGGGGGATTCGGCGGGGAGCTGTTTTTT. Full variable domain (outside the CDR3, taken from reference TRBV7-3 and TRBJ2-2): GAGVSQTPSNKVTEKGKYVELRCDPISGHTALYWYRQSLGQGPEFLIYFQGTGAADDSGLPNDRFFAVRPEGSVSTLKIQRTERGDSAVYLCASSLTASGGGFGGELFFGEGSRLTVL.

This chain joins TRBV6-5 and TRBJ2-2, with 10 positions matching TRBD1. The CDR3 has 15 residues. The germline CDR1 and CDR2 sequences are MNHEY and SVGAGI. V dropped 6 bases and J dropped 6; count of bases not matched to a gene: 7. Here the CDR3 DNA reads TGTGCCAGCAGCAAGACAGGGGGCTTAGCCGGGGAGCTGTTTTTT. It specifies CASSKTGGLAGELFF.

The chain joins TRBV7-6 to TRBJ2-1; tentative D call: TRBD1 (6 bases). The CDR3 spans 15 residues. CDR1 and CDR2 (germline): SGHVS, FNYEAQ. The germline V and J ends were trimmed by 1 base and 2 bases, with 9 bases remaining between them. The CDR3 DNA is TGTGCCAGCAGCTTAGACAGGGCTCCCTACAATGAGCAGTTCTTC. This translates into CASSLDRAPYNEQFF. Full variable domain (missing parts from reference TRBV7-6 and TRBJ2-1): GAGVSQSPRYKVTKRGQDVALRCDPISGHVSLYWYRQALGQGPEFLTYFNYEAQQDKSGLPNDRFSAERPEGSISTLTIQRTEQRDSAMYRCASSLDRAPYNEQFFGPGTRLTVL.

This clonotype has just a few counts. V and J are TRBV7-6 and TRBJ1-5; TRBD1 matches 7 bases. Germline V gene sequence: CDR1 SGHVS, CDR2 FNYEAQ. With V trimmed by 2 bases and J by 2 bases, 0 bases remained unmatched. The CDR3 length is 14 residues. Written as DNA, the CDR3 is TGTGCCAGCAGCTTAACAGGGGGCAATCAGCCCCAGCATTTT. Protein sequence: CASSLTGGNQPQHF.

This clonotype was picked up a small number of times. The genes are TRBV11-2 and TRBJ2-5, with 10 bases that match TRBD2. The CDR3 contains 16 residues. CDR1 and CDR2 (germline): SGHAT, FQNNGV. Losses at the gene ends were 5 bases for V and 7 bases for J; bases not matched to a gene: 13. Here the CDR3 reads CASSPREAGGHGTQYF. The CDR3 nucleotides are TGTGCCAGCAGCCCAAGGGAAGCGGGAGGGCATGGGACCCAGTACTTC.

This chain connects TRBV11-2 to TRBJ2-2, with D possibly called TRBD1 or TRBD2 (7 bases each). CDR1 and CDR2 (germline): SGHAT, FQNNGV. Trimming left V 4 bases short and J 4 bases short, with 31 bases between. This CDR3 spans 21 amino acids. The CDR3 region has the DNA TGTGCCAGCAGCTCCGTACCCACCGGGACAGAGACTAGCATCTTCACCGGGGAGCTGTTTTTT. Translation: CASSSVPTGTETSIFTGELFF.

This clonotype was observed a handful of times. In DNA, the CDR3 is TGTGCCAGCAGTCGGGACAACTACAATGAGCAGTTCTTC. Translated, it gives CASSRDNYNEQFF. This chain links TRBV7-2 with TRBJ2-1, with D possibly TRBD1 on 6 matching bases. CDR3 length: 13 amino acids. V shed 6 bases and J shed 3 bases, with 9 bases lying between them. Germline lookup yields CDR1 SGHTA and CDR2 FQGNSA.

The chain has TRBV28 and TRBJ2-1, with a weak D call TRBD1 (5 bases). Germline CDR1 MDHEN, CDR2 SYDVKM. Trimming pared 9 bases from V and 4 bases from J, leaving 16 bases between. The length of the CDR3 is 14 residues. The CDR3 here is CASTPVTEYNEQFF. In nucleotides, the CDR3 is TGTGCCAGTACCCCCGTGACAGAGTACAATGAGCAGTTCTTC. Using reference TRBV28 and TRBJ2-1 for the parts outside the CDR3, the full variable domain is DVKVTQSSRYLVKRTGEKVFLECVQDMDHENMFWYRQDPGLGLRLIYFSYDVKMKEKGDIPEGYSVSREKKERFSLILESASTNQTSMYLCASTPVTEYNEQFFGPGTRLTVL.

The chain carries TRBV7-3 and TRBJ1-2, with TRBD1 as a possible D gene (5 bases). Germline lookup yields CDR1 SGHTA and CDR2 FQGTGA. The V and J ends lost 4 bases and 8 bases respectively, with 11 bases between them. This CDR3 spans 12 amino acids. The CDR3 sequence is CASSSGGGGYTF. CDR3 sequence (DNA): TGTGCCAGCAGCTCGGGGGGGGGAGGCTACACCTTC.